These T cell receptor beta chains were read from a single sample in a study of ipilimumab plus nivolumab after autologous stem cell transplantation. Method: immunoSEQ multiplex PCR; TCRdb's copy keeps in-frame clones and lacks some. The data show about 84,000 clones, 75% to 85% seen once. The source material was PBMCs, sampled in a trial of ipilimumab plus nivolumab as post-transplant consolidation. These receptors all stem from a male donor with diffuse large B-cell lymphoma. The conserved cysteine and the conserved F or W are not part of the CDR3 here. D genes are given only for firm matches.

D gene	V gene	J gene	CDR3 protein
-	TRBV30	TRBJ1-3	AWSLGNSGNTIY
-	TRBV2	TRBJ2-1	ASKSRTYNEQF
-	TRBV6-4	TRBJ1-1	ASRKVHRFNTEAF
-	TRBV6-6	TRBJ2-2	ACLGPGELF
-	TRBV1	TRBJ1-1	TYGGPEATEAF
-	TRBV4-2	TRBJ2-7	ASSQVGGNEQY
-	TRBV7-9	TRBJ1-6	ASTRGQANSPLH
-	TRBV11-2	TRBJ2-5	ASSSLGEELETQY
TRBD1	TRBV19	TRBJ1-2	ASSTPPGQGAFWGYT
-	TRBV2	TRBJ1-5	ASQKSGFQPQH
TRBD1	TRBV5-1	TRBJ1-2	ASSTGQGGGYT
TRBD1	TRBV11-2	TRBJ1-2	ASSSGQIYGYT
-	TRBV6-5	TRBJ2-6	ASCSGRVSGANVLT
-	TRBV13	TRBJ1-2	ASSGRAGEYGYT
-	TRBV5-1	TRBJ2-3	ASAKLGDTDTQY
-	TRBV7-9	TRBJ2-3	ASSFTPDTQY
TRBD2	TRBV7-9	TRBJ2-5	ASSPREGTSGGKETQY
-	TRBV6-5	TRBJ1-1	ASSYPPEKAF
-	TRBV7-2	TRBJ2-7	ASSFSGGPYEQY
-	TRBV2	TRBJ1-5	ASTLQGRSSNQPQH
TRBD2	TRBV2	TRBJ2-5	ATGGVQTQY
-	TRBV4-3	TRBJ1-1	ASSQDGRNTEAF
-	TRBV5-5	TRBJ2-3	ASSFVTYSTDTQY
-	TRBV2	TRBJ1-1	ASSDPGLNTEAF
-	TRBV5-4	TRBJ2-7	ASGTKSGSYEQY
-	TRBV6-6	TRBJ2-1	ASSQDSSVF
TRBD1	TRBV19	TRBJ2-2	ASQPDRGAGELF
TRBD1	TRBV5-4	TRBJ2-5	ASSPGQGQETQY
-	TRBV23-1	TRBJ2-6	ASSLNSGANVLT
TRBD1	TRBV7-2	TRBJ2-7	ASSFRQGTEQY
TRBD1	TRBV6-1	TRBJ1-1	ASSGGTANTEAF
-	TRBV5-4	TRBJ2-1	ASSLAGAGSYNEQF
TRBD2	TRBV27	TRBJ2-1	ASSNAGGPYNEQF
-	TRBV19	TRBJ1-1	ASSIGAALDTEAF
-	TRBV4-1	TRBJ1-6	ASSPSVAAGAYNSPLH
TRBD1	TRBV6-6	TRBJ1-2	ASTTGGYGYT
-	TRBV7-9	TRBJ1-5	ASDSGLGQPQH
-	TRBV14	TRBJ2-5	ASSRGQLQETQY
TRBD2	TRBV5-1	TRBJ2-3	ASSAGQWTSRGDTQY
-	TRBV7-2	TRBJ1-1	ASSLGVGFTEAF
TRBD2	TRBV7-9	TRBJ2-1	ASTSGGAYNEQF
-	TRBV19	TRBJ1-2	ASSIGPVGQLYGYT
-	TRBV5-4	TRBJ1-5	ASSLGNQPQH
-	TRBV18	TRBJ2-7	ASSPFSLSGGPMEQY
-	TRBV21-1	TRBJ2-5	ASSKGDLETQY